What follows describes a single T cell receptor beta chain. Its specificity is unknown. This sample is part of a study of cytomegalovirus exposure and HLA in healthy donors. Findings and caveats of the study: In vitro testing confirmed three CMV-associated chains as specific for CMV antigens. In an earlier analysis, productive rearrangement rates for most beta V segments clustered near 87% or 30%. Reportedly, cytomegalovirus status was diagnosed with high sensitivity and specificity. Because they were indistinguishable, some V segments, including TRBV6-2 and TRBV6-3, were excluded.

Trimming at V came to 5 bases and at J to 0 bases, leaving 3 bases not matched to a gene. Looked up from germline, CDR1 is MNHNS and CDR2 is SASEGT. The CDR3 totals 14 residues. In the PCR, 60 Vbeta and 13 Jbeta primers were used. Sequencing was performed with immunoSEQ multiplex PCR; in TCRdb, only in-frame clones are kept and a portion is missing. The table has 100,000 to 150,000 clones, roughly four fifths seen once; the top ten hold approximately 5.4%. This clonotype was sampled from a woman aged 45-59 years in good health and CMV-seropositive. Sequences were obtained from PBMCs. This sequence joins TRBV6-1 and TRBJ2-7; 8 bases map to TRBD2. The CDR3 nucleotides are TGTGCCAGCAGTAGGCGGGGGGTCTCCTACGAGCAGTACTTC. Protein product: CASSRRGVSYEQYF.